The 11 T cell receptor beta chains below were found in one sample sequenced in a study of T cells in Graves' hyperthyroidism and ophthalmopathy. Amplification of TCR beta CDR3 regions used RNA as the template. The HTBI primer set served for first-round RT-PCR of the TCR CDR3. TCRdb fed the multiplex PCR reads into MiXCR, producing one record per CDR3 protein. This sample carries approximately 400,000 distinct CDR3 sequences, 20% to 25% of them seen once, and the ten largest clones take around 67%. Sequencing input: blood. The origin of the receptors is a man in his forties or fifties with Graves' hyperthyroidism.

In this sample, this clonotype turned up a few times. The V and J genes are TRBV11-3 and TRBJ2-3; no clear D gene. CDR1 and CDR2 from the germline V gene are SGHNT and YENEEA. This CDR3 comprises 16 residues. Between the trimmed V and J ends, which lost 0 bases and 2 bases, there was a span of 12 bases. CDR3 protein: CASSLDFSRYTDTQYF. In DNA form, the CDR3 reads TGTGCCAGCAGCTTAGATTTTTCCCGTTACACAGATACGCAGTATTTT.

This clonotype was seen a handful of times. This chain joins TRBV24-1 and TRBJ1-2, with 11 bases aligning to TRBD1. The germline gives CDR1 KGHDR, CDR2 SFDVKD. CDR3 length: 15 residues. V lost 6 bases, J lost 8 bases, and 10 bases stayed unmatched. The CDR3 is CATSKGGQGARGYTF. The CDR3 DNA reads as TGTGCCACCAGTAAGGGAGGACAGGGGGCAAGGGGCTACACCTTC.

The chain links TRBV15 to TRBJ2-7; 14 bases are shared with TRBD2. The length of the CDR3 is 22 residues. V was clipped by 3 bases and J by 5 bases; unmatched bases: 24. The V gene's germline CDR1 is LNHNV and CDR2 YYDKDF (reference sequence). CDR3 amino acids: CATSRYPERGLAGDIVSDEQYF. The DNA of the CDR3 is TGTGCCACCAGCAGGTATCCGGAACGGGGACTAGCGGGAGACATAGTGTCGGACGAGCAGTACTTC.

In its sample, this clonotype was seen a few times. This chain links TRBV29-1 with TRBJ2-7; weak D call: TRBD2 (5 bases). CDR1 is SQVTM, CDR2 ANQGSEA, per germline. The CDR3 is 14 amino acids. The V and J ends lost 4 bases and 1 base respectively, with 14 bases between them. DNA for the CDR3: TGCAGCGTTGCCCTTTCGAGGGAGTCCTACGAGCAGTACTTC. As protein: CSVALSRESYEQYF.

Points on this clonotype: This may come from a read error, since a much larger clone is one base off. The CDR3 nucleotides are TGTGCCAGCAGTGATAATTGCTACACCTTC. Its protein is CASSDNCYTF. The chain has TRBV2 and TRBJ1-2; D gene unclear. Trimming pared 3 bases from V and 9 bases from J, leaving 5 bases between. Per germline, CDR1 SNHLY and CDR2 FYNNEI. The CDR3 sequence is 10 residues long.

This chain joins TRBV5-5 and TRBJ2-1; 12 bases are a match to TRBD2. Germline V gives CDR1 SGHKS, CDR2 YYEKEE (reference sequence). The V and J ends lost 0 bases and 6 bases, in that order; junction bases with no gene match: 4. The CDR3 has 16 residues. In DNA, the CDR3 is TGTGCCAGCAGCTTGGACCTAGCGGGAGGGACCAATGAGCAGTTCTTC. Its translation: CASSLDLAGGTNEQFF. The full variable domain, rest sourced from reference TRBV5-5 and TRBJ2-1, is DAGVTQSPTHLIKTRGQQVTLRCSPISGHKSVSWYQQVLGQGPQFIFQYYEKEERGRGNFPDRFSARQFPNYSSELNVNALLLGDSALYLCASSLDLAGGTNEQFFGPGTRLTVL.

This clonotype was counted a few times. Because it lacks the conserved phenylalanine or tryptophan at the end, this CDR3 is likely a read error. This chain links TRBV7-7 with TRBJ2-7; TRBD2 is a possible D gene (7 bases). Germline-derived CDR1 and CDR2 are SSHAT and FNYEAQ (reference sequence). V gave up 1 base and J gave up 5 bases, with 18 bases separating them. The CDR3 has 16 amino acids. CDR3 residues: CASSLGGGGQNNEQYL. The CDR3 DNA sequence: TGTGCCAGCAGCTTAGGGGGAGGGGGTCAAAACAACGAGCAGTACCTC.

This clonotype has only a few counts. The V and J genes are TRBV7-9 and TRBJ2-7; 7 nucleotides agree with TRBD2. The V gene's germline CDR1 is SEHNR and CDR2 FQNEAQ (reference sequence). The CDR3 has 14 amino acids. With V trimmed by 4 bases and J by 0 bases, 3 bases remained unmatched. CDR3 in DNA: TGTGCCAGCAGCTCTAGCGGAATCTCCTACGAGCAGTACTTC. Encoded protein: CASSSSGISYEQYF.

This chain connects TRBV15 to TRBJ1-6; no definite D call. The CDR3 totals 16 residues. V lost 5 bases to trimming and J lost 0 bases, with 11 bases between them. Germline V gives CDR1 LNHNV, CDR2 YYDKDF (reference sequence). Here the CDR3 DNA reads TGTGCCACCAGCGTGCAGCGTGGCTCCTATAATTCACCCCTCCACTTT. As protein: CATSVQRGSYNSPLHF.

The table lists this clonotype with a few counts. The chain carries TRBV27 and TRBJ2-1; the D gene is possibly TRBD2 (6 bases). This CDR3 is built from 20 residues. CDR1 and CDR2 (germline): MNHEY, SMNVEV (reference sequence). Trimming pared 6 bases from V and 7 bases from J, leaving 34 bases between. The CDR3 region is CASSPTTLARANRVGNEQFF. DNA of the CDR3: TGTGCCAGCAGCCCCACAACACTAGCACGGGCGAATCGGGTTGGGAATGAGCAGTTCTTC.

This clonotype has only a few counts. The CDR3 DNA reads TGTGCCAGCATGTTGTCTAGCGGACCCCCGGATACGCAGTATTTT. This translates into CASMLSSGPPDTQYF. This chain joins TRBV12-3 or TRBV12-4 and TRBJ2-3; 7 nucleotides align to TRBD2. J gave up 6 bases and V 7 bases, and 13 bases lay outside the gene matches. There are 15 residues in the CDR3.